The 2 T cell receptor beta chains below were found in one sample sequenced in a study of T cell responses to AZD1222 COVID-19 vaccine. Using immunoSEQ multiplex PCR, the repertoire was profiled, and TCRdb retains in-frame clones only, with some absent. The table records 150,000 to 160,000 clones, 88% of them present only once. The material was peripheral blood, obtained after recovery from COVID-19. These receptors were collected from an adult who had recovered from COVID-19.

The chain couples TRBV5-4 to TRBJ1-2; a possible D gene is TRBD1 (5 bases). Germline V CDR1 and CDR2: SGHNT, YYREEE (reference sequence). This CDR3 region has 15 residues. Trimming removed 4 bases from V and 3 bases from J, with 16 bases in between. Here the CDR3 reads CASSPTAGGDYGYTF. The DNA for the CDR3 is TGTGCCAGCAGCCCGACGGCCGGAGGGGACTATGGCTACACCTTC.

The chain recombines TRBV29-1 with TRBJ2-3, with D unclear. The CDR3 has 14 residues. V lost 3 bases to trimming and J lost 3 bases, with 13 bases between them. Germline V lookup: CDR1 SQVTM, CDR2 ANQGSEA. The CDR3 DNA reads TGCAGCGTTGAGAACGGTTTAAGGACAGATACGCAGTATTTT. Protein sequence: CSVENGLRTDTQYF.